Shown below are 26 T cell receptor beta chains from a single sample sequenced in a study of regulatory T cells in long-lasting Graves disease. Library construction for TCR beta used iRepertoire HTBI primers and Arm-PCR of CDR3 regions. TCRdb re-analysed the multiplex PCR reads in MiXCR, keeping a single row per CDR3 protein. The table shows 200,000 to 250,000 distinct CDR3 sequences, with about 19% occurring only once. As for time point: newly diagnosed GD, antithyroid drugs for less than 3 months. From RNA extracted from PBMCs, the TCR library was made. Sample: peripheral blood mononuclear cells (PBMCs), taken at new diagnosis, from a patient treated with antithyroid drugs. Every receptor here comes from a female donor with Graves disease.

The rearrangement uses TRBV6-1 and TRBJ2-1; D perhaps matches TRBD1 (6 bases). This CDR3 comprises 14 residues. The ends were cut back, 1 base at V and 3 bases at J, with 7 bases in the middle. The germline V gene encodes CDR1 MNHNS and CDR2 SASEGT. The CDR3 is CASSEEGDYNEQFF. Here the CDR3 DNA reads TGTGCCAGCAGTGAAGAGGGGGACTACAATGAGCAGTTCTTC.

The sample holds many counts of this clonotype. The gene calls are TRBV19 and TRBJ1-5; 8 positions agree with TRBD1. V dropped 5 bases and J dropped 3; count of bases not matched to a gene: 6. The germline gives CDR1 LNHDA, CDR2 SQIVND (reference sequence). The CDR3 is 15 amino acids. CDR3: CASSRGQGVNQPQHF. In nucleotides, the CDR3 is TGTGCCAGTAGTCGTGGACAGGGTGTCAATCAGCCCCAGCATTTT. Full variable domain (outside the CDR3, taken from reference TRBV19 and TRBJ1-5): DGGITQSPKYLFRKEGQNVTLSCEQNLNHDAMYWYRQDPGQGLRLIYYSQIVNDFQKGDIAEGYSVSREKKESFPLTVTSAQKNPTAFYLCASSRGQGVNQPQHFGDGTRLSIL.

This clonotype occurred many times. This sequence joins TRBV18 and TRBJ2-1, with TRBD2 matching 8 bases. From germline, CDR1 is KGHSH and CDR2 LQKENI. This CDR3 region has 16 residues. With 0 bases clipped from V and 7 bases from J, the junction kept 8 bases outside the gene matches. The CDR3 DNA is TGTGCCAGCTCACCACCACCTAGCGGGTCGGGAAATGAGCAGTTCTTC. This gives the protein CASSPPPSGSGNEQFF.

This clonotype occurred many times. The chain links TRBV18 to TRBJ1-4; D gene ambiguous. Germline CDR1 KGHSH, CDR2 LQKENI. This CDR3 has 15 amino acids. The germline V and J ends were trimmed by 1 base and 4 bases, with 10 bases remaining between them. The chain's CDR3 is CASSPLLSLNEKLFF. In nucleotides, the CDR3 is TGTGCCAGCTCACCACTCCTTTCCCTTAATGAAAAACTGTTTTTT.

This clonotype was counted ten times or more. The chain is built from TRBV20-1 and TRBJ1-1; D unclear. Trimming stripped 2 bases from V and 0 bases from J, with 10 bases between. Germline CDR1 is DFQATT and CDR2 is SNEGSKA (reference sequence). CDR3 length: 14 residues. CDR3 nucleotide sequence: TGCAGTGCTAGACGCGGCAGTCTGAACACTGAAGCTTTCTTT. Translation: CSARRGSLNTEAFF.

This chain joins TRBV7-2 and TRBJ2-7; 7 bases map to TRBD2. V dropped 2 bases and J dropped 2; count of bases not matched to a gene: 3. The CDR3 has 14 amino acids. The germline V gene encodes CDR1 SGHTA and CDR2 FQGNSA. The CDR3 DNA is TGTGCCAGCAGCTTATTAGCGGGCCCCTACGAGCAGTACTTC. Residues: CASSLLAGPYEQYF. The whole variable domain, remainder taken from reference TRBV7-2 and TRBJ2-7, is GAGVSQSPSNKVTEKGKDVELRCDPISGHTALYWYRQSLGQGLEFLIYFQGNSAPDKSGLPSDRFSAERTGGSVSTLTIQRTQQEDSAVYLCASSLLAGPYEQYFGPGTRLTVT.

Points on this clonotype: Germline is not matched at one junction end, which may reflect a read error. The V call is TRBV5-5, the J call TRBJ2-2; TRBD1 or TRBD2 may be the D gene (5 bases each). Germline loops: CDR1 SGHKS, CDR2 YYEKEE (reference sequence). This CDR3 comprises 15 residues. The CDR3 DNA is TGTGCCAGCAGCTTGGAAGGGGCTCTTACCGGGGAGCTGTCTTTT. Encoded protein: CASSLEGALTGELSF.

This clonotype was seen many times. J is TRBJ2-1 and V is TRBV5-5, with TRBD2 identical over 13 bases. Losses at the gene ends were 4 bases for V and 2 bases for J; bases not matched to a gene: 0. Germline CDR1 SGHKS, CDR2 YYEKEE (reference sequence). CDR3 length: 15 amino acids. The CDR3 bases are TGTGCCAGCAGCACTAGCGGGGGGGCCTACAATGAGCAGTTCTTC. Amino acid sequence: CASSTSGGAYNEQFF.

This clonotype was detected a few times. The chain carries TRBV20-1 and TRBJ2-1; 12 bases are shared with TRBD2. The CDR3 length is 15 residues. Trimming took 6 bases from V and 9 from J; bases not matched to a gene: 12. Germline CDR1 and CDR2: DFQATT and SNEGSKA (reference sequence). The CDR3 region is CSALILAGGYFEQFF. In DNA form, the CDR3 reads TGCAGTGCACTGATACTAGCGGGAGGATATTTTGAGCAGTTCTTC.

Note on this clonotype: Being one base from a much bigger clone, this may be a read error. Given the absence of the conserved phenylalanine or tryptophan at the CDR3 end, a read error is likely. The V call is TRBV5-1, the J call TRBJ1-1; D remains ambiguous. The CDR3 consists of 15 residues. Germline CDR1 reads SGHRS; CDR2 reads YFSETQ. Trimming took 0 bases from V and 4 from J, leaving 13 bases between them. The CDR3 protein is CASSLVSPVFTEAFY. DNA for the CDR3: TGCGCCAGCAGCTTGGTCAGTCCCGTTTTCACTGAAGCTTTCTAT.

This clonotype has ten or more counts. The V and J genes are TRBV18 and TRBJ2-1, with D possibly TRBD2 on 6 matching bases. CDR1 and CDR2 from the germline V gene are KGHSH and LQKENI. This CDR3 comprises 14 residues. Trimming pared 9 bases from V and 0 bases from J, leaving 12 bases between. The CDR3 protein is CASGGGSSYNEQFF. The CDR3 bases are TGTGCCAGTGGTGGGGGGAGCTCCTACAATGAGCAGTTCTTC.

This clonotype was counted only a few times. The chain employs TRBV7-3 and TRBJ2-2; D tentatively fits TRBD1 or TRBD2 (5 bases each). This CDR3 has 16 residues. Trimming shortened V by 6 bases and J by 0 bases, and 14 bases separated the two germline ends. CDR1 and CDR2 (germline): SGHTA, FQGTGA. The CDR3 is CASSTEGPANTGELFF. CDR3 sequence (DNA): TGTGCCAGCAGTACCGAGGGGCCCGCGAACACCGGGGAGCTGTTTTTT.

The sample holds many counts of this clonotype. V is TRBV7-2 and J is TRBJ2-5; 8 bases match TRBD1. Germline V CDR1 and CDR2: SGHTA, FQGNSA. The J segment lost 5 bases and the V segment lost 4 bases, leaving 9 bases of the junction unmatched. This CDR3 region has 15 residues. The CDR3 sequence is CASSYAGGEGETQYF. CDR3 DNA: TGTGCCAGCAGCTACGCAGGGGGCGAGGGTGAGACCCAGTACTTC.

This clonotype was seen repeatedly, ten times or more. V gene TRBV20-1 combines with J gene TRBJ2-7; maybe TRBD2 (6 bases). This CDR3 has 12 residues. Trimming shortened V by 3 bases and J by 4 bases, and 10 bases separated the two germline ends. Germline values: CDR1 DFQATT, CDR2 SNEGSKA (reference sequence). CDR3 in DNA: TGCAGTGCTAGCGCGGGAATGTACGAGCAGTACTTC. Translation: CSASAGMYEQYF.

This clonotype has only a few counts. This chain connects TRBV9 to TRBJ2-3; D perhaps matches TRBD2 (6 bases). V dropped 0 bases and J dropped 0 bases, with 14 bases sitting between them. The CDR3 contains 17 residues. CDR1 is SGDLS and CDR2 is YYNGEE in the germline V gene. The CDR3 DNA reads TGTGCCAGCAGCGTAGATATTTTCGGGGGAAGCACAGATACGCAGTATTTT. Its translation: CASSVDIFGGSTDTQYF.

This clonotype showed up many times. Written as DNA, the CDR3 is TGTGCCAGCAGCTTCCCGACGGGAACCGGGGAGCTGTTTTTT. This encodes CASSFPTGTGELFF. The chain recombines TRBV7-9 with TRBJ2-2; perhaps TRBD2 as D (5 bases). The germline V and J ends were trimmed by 3 bases and 5 bases, with 10 bases remaining between them. CDR1 is SEHNR and CDR2 is FQNEAQ in the germline V gene (reference sequence). The CDR3 is made up of 14 amino acids.

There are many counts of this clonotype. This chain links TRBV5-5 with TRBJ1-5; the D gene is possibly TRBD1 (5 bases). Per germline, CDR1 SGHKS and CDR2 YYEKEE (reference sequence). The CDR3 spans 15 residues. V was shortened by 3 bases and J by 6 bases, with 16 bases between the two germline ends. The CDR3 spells CASSSSFGAGQPQHF. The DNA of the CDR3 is TGTGCCAGCAGCTCCTCGTTCGGGGCAGGTCAGCCCCAGCATTTT.

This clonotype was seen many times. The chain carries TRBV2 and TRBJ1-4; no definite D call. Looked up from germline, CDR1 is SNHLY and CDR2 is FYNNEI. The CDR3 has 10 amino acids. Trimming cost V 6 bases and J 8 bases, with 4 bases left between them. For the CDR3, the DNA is TGTGCCAGCAGGGACGAAAAACTGTTTTTT. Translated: CASRDEKLFF.

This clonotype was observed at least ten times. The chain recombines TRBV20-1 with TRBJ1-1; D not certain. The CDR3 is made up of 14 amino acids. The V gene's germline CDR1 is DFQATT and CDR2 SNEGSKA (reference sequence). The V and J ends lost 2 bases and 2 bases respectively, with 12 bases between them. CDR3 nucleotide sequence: TGCAGTGCTAGACCTGGGAACAGCAACACTGAAGCTTTCTTT. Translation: CSARPGNSNTEAFF.

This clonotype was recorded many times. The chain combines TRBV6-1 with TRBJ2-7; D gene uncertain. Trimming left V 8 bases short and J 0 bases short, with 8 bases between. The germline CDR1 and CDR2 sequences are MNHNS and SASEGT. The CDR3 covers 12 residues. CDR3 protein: CASRALSYEQYF. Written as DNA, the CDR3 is TGTGCCAGCCGGGCCCTCTCCTACGAGCAGTACTTC.

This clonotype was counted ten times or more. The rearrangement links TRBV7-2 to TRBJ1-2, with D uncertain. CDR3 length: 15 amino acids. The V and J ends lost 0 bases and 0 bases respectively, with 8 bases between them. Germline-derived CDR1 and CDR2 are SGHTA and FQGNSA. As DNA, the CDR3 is TGTGCCAGCAGCTTAGCGGGCAGGCCTAACTATGGCTACACCTTC. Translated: CASSLAGRPNYGYTF.

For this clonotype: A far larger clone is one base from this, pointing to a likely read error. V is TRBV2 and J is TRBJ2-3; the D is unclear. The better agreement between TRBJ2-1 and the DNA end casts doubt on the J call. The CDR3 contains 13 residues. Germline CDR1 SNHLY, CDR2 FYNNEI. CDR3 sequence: CASSEWTRYEQFF. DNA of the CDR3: TGTGCCAGCAGTGAATGGACGAGATACGAGCAGTTCTTC.

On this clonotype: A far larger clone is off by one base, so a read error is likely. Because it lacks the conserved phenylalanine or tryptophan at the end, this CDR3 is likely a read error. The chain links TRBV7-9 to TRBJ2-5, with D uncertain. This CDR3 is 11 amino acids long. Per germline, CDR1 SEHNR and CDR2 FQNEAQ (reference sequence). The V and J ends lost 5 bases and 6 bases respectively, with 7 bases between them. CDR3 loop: CASSQTKTQYS. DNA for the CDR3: TGTGCCAGCAGCCAAACGAAGACCCAGTACTCC.

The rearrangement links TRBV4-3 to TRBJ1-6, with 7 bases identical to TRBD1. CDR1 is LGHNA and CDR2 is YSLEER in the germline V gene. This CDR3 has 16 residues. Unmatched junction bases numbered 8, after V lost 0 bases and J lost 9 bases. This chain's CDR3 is CASSQEWDSSFSPLHF. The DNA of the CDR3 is TGCGCCAGCAGCCAAGAGTGGGACAGCTCTTTTTCACCCCTCCACTTT.

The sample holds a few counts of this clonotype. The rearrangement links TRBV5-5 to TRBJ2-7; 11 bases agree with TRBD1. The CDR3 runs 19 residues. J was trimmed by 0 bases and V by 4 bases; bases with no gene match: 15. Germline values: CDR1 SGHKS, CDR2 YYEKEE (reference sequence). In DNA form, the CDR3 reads TGTGCCAGCAGCCACCGAGTGGACAGGGGGCCCCCGAGCTCCTACGAGCAGTACTTC. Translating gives CASSHRVDRGPPSSYEQYF.

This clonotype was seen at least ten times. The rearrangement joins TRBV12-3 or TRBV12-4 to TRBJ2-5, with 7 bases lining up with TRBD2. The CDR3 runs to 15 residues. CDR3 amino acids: CAIPLAGEIQETQYF. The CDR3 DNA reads TGTGCGATCCCTCTGGCGGGGGAGATTCAAGAGACCCAGTACTTC.